A selection of T cell receptor beta chains follows, all from one sample in a study of blood T cell repertoires in COVID-19. Sequencing used immunoSEQ multiplex PCR; TCRdb keeps in-frame clones, though not all of them. The sample includes around 370,000 clones, under 95% of them seen just once. Material: peripheral blood. These receptors were obtained from a woman aged 18 to 35 who had recovered from COVID-19. CDR3s include the opening cysteine and the closing phenylalanine or tryptophan. The D gene is left open where the match is weak. Size is stated for part of the rows, as once, few or many counts, or as a class when the clone is expanded.

abundance: .; j_gene: TRBJ2-1; v_gene: TRBV11-3; d_gene: TRBD2; CDR3aa: CASSLAPTSGGSNEQFF; CDR3nt: TGTGCCAGCAGCTTAGCTCCGACTAGCGGGGGTAGCAATGAGCAGTTCTTC
abundance: .; j_gene: TRBJ2-5; v_gene: TRBV19; d_gene: TRBD2; CDR3aa: CASSITTGTSGPQETQYF; CDR3nt: TGTGCCAGTAGTATTACTACCGGGACTAGCGGCCCCCAAGAGACCCAGTACTTC
abundance: .; j_gene: TRBJ2-1; v_gene: TRBV4-1; d_gene: TRBD2; CDR3aa: CASSRGEGPYNEQFF; CDR3nt: TGCGCCAGCAGCCGAGGGGAGGGCCCCTACAATGAGCAGTTCTTC
abundance: .; j_gene: TRBJ2-1; v_gene: TRBV12-5; d_gene: .; CDR3aa: CASGPPRGSYNEQFF; CDR3nt: TGTGCTAGTGGTCCACCCAGAGGCTCCTACAATGAGCAGTTCTTC
abundance: .; j_gene: TRBJ1-3; v_gene: TRBV4-3; d_gene: .; CDR3aa: CASSQPATGNSGNTIYF; CDR3nt: TGCGCCAGCAGCCAACCGGCTACAGGGAACTCTGGAAACACCATATATTTT
abundance: .; j_gene: TRBJ1-4; v_gene: TRBV19; d_gene: TRBD1; CDR3aa: CASSIGQGSEKLFF; CDR3nt: TGTGCCAGTAGTATCGGACAGGGGAGTGAAAAACTGTTTTTT
abundance: once; j_gene: TRBJ1-5; v_gene: TRBV2; d_gene: .; CDR3aa: CASSRTVGSNQPQHF; CDR3nt: TGTGCCAGCAGTAGGACAGTGGGAAGCAATCAGCCCCAGCATTTT
abundance: .; j_gene: TRBJ2-1; v_gene: TRBV6-5; d_gene: .; CDR3aa: CASSYSWGRSNEQFF; CDR3nt: TGTGCCAGCAGTTACTCGTGGGGGAGGTCAAATGAGCAGTTCTTC
abundance: once; j_gene: TRBJ2-2; v_gene: TRBV11-3; d_gene: .; CDR3aa: CASGRGGTQTGELFF; CDR3nt: TGTGCCAGTGGCCGCGGCGGGACCCAAACCGGGGAGCTGTTTTTT
abundance: .; j_gene: TRBJ1-4; v_gene: TRBV30; d_gene: TRBD1; CDR3aa: CAWSVSTGEKLFF; CDR3nt: TGTGCCTGGAGTGTCTCGACAGGGGAAAAACTGTTTTTT
abundance: .; j_gene: TRBJ1-2; v_gene: TRBV28; d_gene: .; CDR3aa: CASSSPGGYTF; CDR3nt: TGTGCCAGCAGTTCCCCGGGGGGGTACACCTTC
abundance: .; j_gene: TRBJ2-3; v_gene: TRBV5-1; d_gene: TRBD2; CDR3aa: CASGDSGLGDTQYF; CDR3nt: TGCGCCAGCGGTGATAGCGGGTTAGGGGATACGCAGTATTTT
abundance: .; j_gene: TRBJ2-1; v_gene: TRBV7-9; d_gene: TRBD1; CDR3aa: CASSLVGQGFPRSYNEQFF; CDR3nt: TGTGCCAGCAGCTTAGTGGGACAGGGATTCCCACGGTCCTACAATGAGCAGTTCTTC
abundance: .; j_gene: TRBJ2-1; v_gene: TRBV12-5; d_gene: .; CDR3aa: CASAVDGTRYNEQFF; CDR3nt: TGTGCTAGTGCCGTCGACGGGACTCGCTACAATGAGCAGTTCTTC
abundance: .; j_gene: TRBJ1-1; v_gene: TRBV6-6; d_gene: .; CDR3aa: CASTSNRNTEAFF; CDR3nt: TGTGCCAGCACCTCAAACAGGAACACTGAAGCTTTCTTT
abundance: .; j_gene: TRBJ2-1; v_gene: TRBV5-4; d_gene: .; CDR3aa: CASSSDPLTVGSHNEQFF; CDR3nt: TGTGCCAGCAGCTCGGACCCACTTACTGTCGGGAGCCACAATGAGCAGTTCTTC
abundance: .; j_gene: TRBJ1-3; v_gene: TRBV30; d_gene: .; CDR3aa: CAWREDRGNTIYF; CDR3nt: TGTGCCTGGAGAGAGGACAGAGGAAACACCATATATTTT
abundance: .; j_gene: TRBJ2-3; v_gene: TRBV5-1; d_gene: TRBD2; CDR3aa: CASSLGAGSTDTQYF; CDR3nt: TGCGCCAGCAGCTTGGGAGCGGGAAGCACAGATACGCAGTATTTT
abundance: .; j_gene: TRBJ2-1; v_gene: TRBV9; d_gene: TRBD2; CDR3aa: CASSVGSGGTYNEQFF; CDR3nt: TGTGCCAGCAGCGTAGGAAGCGGGGGGACCTACAATGAGCAGTTCTTC
abundance: once; j_gene: TRBJ2-3; v_gene: TRBV11-2; d_gene: TRBD2; CDR3aa: CASSPPAGRKTLQYF; CDR3nt: TGTGCCAGCAGCCCCCCAGCGGGACGGAAAACTCTGCAGTATTTT
abundance: .; j_gene: TRBJ1-1; v_gene: TRBV11-2; d_gene: TRBD1; CDR3aa: CASSPGQGVSMNTEAFF; CDR3nt: TGTGCCAGCAGCCCGGGACAGGGGGTGTCTATGAACACTGAAGCTTTCTTT
abundance: once; j_gene: TRBJ2-2; v_gene: TRBV6-5; d_gene: .; CDR3aa: CASSYTTGELFF; CDR3nt: TGTGCCAGCAGTTACACTACCGGGGAGCTGTTTTTT
abundance: few; j_gene: TRBJ1-2; v_gene: TRBV15; d_gene: TRBD1; CDR3aa: CATSSWTGDDNYGYTF; CDR3nt: TGTGCCACCAGCAGCTGGACAGGGGACGATAACTATGGCTACACCTTC
abundance: .; j_gene: TRBJ1-4; v_gene: TRBV19; d_gene: .; CDR3aa: CASSVQGPSNEKLFF; CDR3nt: TGTGCCAGTAGTGTACAGGGACCGAGTAATGAAAAACTGTTTTTT
abundance: once; j_gene: TRBJ1-3; v_gene: TRBV2; d_gene: .; CDR3aa: CASSGSGSLGGNTIYF; CDR3nt: TGTGCCAGCAGTGGCTCCGGGTCCCTCGGGGGAAACACCATATATTTT
abundance: .; j_gene: TRBJ2-2; v_gene: TRBV14; d_gene: .; CDR3aa: CASSQVSYGELFF; CDR3nt: TGTGCCAGCAGCCAAGTATCCTACGGGGAGCTGTTTTTT
abundance: .; j_gene: TRBJ1-1; v_gene: TRBV13; d_gene: TRBD1; CDR3aa: CASSLTGVDTEAFF; CDR3nt: TGTGCCAGCAGCTTAACAGGGGTGGACACTGAAGCTTTCTTT
abundance: .; j_gene: TRBJ2-5; v_gene: TRBV7-2; d_gene: TRBD2; CDR3aa: CASSPGLAGPQETQYF; CDR3nt: TGTGCCAGCAGCCCGGGACTAGCGGGCCCCCAAGAGACCCAGTACTTC
abundance: once; j_gene: TRBJ1-2; v_gene: TRBV30; d_gene: .; CDR3aa: CAWSVQRNYGYTF; CDR3nt: TGTGCCTGGAGTGTACAGCGGAACTATGGCTACACCTTC
abundance: .; j_gene: TRBJ2-1; v_gene: TRBV6-2/TRBV6-3; d_gene: TRBD2; CDR3aa: CASSYRTSGRFVEQFF; CDR3nt: TGTGCCAGCAGTTACCGGACTAGCGGGAGGTTTGTTGAGCAGTTCTTC
abundance: once; j_gene: TRBJ2-5; v_gene: TRBV19; d_gene: TRBD2; CDR3aa: CASSHGLAGEQQETQYF; CDR3nt: TGTGCCAGTAGCCATGGACTAGCGGGTGAACAACAAGAGACCCAGTACTTC
abundance: .; j_gene: TRBJ1-1; v_gene: TRBV7-2; d_gene: .; CDR3aa: CASSLGDMNTEAFF; CDR3nt: TGTGCCAGCAGCTTAGGCGATATGAACACTGAAGCTTTCTTT
abundance: .; j_gene: TRBJ2-3; v_gene: TRBV30; d_gene: .; CDR3aa: CAWSRGRPPEDTQYF; CDR3nt: TGTGCCTGGAGTCGGGGGAGGCCACCGGAAGATACGCAGTATTTT
abundance: once; j_gene: TRBJ2-2; v_gene: TRBV4-3; d_gene: .; CDR3aa: CASSQSMLVTGELFF; CDR3nt: TGCGCCAGCAGCCAAAGTATGTTAGTCACCGGGGAGCTGTTTTTT
abundance: few; j_gene: TRBJ2-2; v_gene: TRBV7-7; d_gene: TRBD1; CDR3aa: CASGPGQGNTGELFF; CDR3nt: TGTGCCAGCGGACCGGGACAGGGGAACACCGGGGAGCTGTTTTTT